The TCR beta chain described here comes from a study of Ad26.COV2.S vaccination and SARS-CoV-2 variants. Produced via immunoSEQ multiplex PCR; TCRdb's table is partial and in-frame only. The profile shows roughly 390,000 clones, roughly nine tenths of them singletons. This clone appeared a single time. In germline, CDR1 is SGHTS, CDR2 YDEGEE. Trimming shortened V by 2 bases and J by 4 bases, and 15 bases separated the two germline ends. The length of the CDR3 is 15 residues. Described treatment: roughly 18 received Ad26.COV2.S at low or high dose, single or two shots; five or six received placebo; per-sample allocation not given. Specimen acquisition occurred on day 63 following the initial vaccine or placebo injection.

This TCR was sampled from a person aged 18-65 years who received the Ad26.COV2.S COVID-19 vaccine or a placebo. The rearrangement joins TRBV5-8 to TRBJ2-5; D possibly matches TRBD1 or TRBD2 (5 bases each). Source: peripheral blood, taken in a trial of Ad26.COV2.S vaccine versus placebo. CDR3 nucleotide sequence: TGTGCCAGCAGCTTCATGCCCGGGACCAGAGAGACCCAGTACTTC. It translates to CASSFMPGTRETQYF.